The text below deals with one TCR beta chain. Original data processing: Researchers report that nucleated cell counts were estimated from reference gene primer amplification. The assay was immunoSEQ multiplex PCR, and TCRdb's table has in-frame clones only and misses some. From that table come the V and J calls and clone size; the DNA was used to work out D and trimming. Altogether some 190,000 clones are present, 80% being singletons, with the ten largest covering approximately 15%. CDR3 size: 14 residues. The V and J ends lost 0 bases and 10 bases, in that order; junction bases with no gene match: 6. CDR1 and CDR2 (germline): SGHNT, YYREEE (reference sequence). This record belongs to a study of blood T cell repertoires in COVID-19. Whole-study context: T cells, B-cell-depleted T cells, or PBMCs supplied cDNA or gDNA.

Clinical history reported by participants formed the basis on which cohorts were assigned. Within the 2 weeks before study entry, each person in the exposed group met a COVID-19 case. This TCR came from a man in his sixties who had been exposed to COVID-19. Material for sequencing was PBMCs or T cells enriched from blood (not recorded which). The V gene is TRBV5-4, the J gene TRBJ2-3; 9 nucleotides line up with TRBD2. The CDR3 nucleotides read TGTGCCAGCAGCTTGGTAGTAGCGGGAGTCGCGCAGTATTTT. This translates into CASSLVVAGVAQYF. Combining the CDR3 with reference TRBV5-4 and TRBJ2-3 gives the whole variable domain ETGVTQSPTHLIKTRGQQVTLRCSSQSGHNTVSWYQQALGQGPQFIFQYYREEENGRGNFPPRFSGLQFPNYSSELNVNALELDDSALYLCASSLVVAGVAQYFGPGTRLTVL.